This record concerns one TCR beta chain sequence. Antigen unknown. These data are taken from a study of T cell responses to AZD1222 COVID-19 vaccine. Background on the study: Doses given second, at about 4 or about 12 weeks, were pooled. Study findings and constraints: Reportedly, nearly half the spike-specific TCRs target unmutated variant regions. There were mostly white British donors and more females than males, and clonal diversity was possibly underestimated.

TCRdb's table, derived via immunoSEQ multiplex PCR, lists solely in-frame clones and lacks some. Counted here are roughly 180,000 clones, approximately 86% occurring once; the ten biggest clones make up 0.49%. V was cut by 0 bases and J by 6 bases, with 18 bases left in between. CDR1 and CDR2 (germline): LGHNA, YNFKEQ. This CDR3 is built from 16 residues. V and J are TRBV4-2 and TRBJ2-7; D may be TRBD2 (5 bases). Sequenced here: peripheral blood, sampled on day 0 of AZD1222 vaccination. This sequence originates from an adult in good health. DNA of the CDR3: TGTGCCAGCAGCCAAGATCGGAGGACGACTGTCGGCGAGCAGTACTTC. Protein sequence: CASSQDRRTTVGEQYF.